The following is a TCR beta chain sequence with its context. The antigen is not known. Sequenced by immunoSEQ multiplex PCR; TCRdb stores in-frame clones only, minus some. Among 85,000 to 120,000 clones, around 91% were seen once, and the ten largest hold 8%. Trimming at V came to 3 bases and at J to 7 bases, leaving 12 bases not matched to a gene. Per germline, CDR1 SGHDN and CDR2 FVKESK. The CDR3 is 16 amino acids. This entry belongs to a study of T cell responses to AZD1222 COVID-19 vaccine. Findings of the study overall: Close to half of spike-specific TCRs reportedly recognize unmutated variant regions.

Sequences were derived from peripheral blood, sampled 28 days after the second AZD1222 dose. V gene TRBV14 combines with J gene TRBJ1-2; TRBD1 aligns across 9 bases. The clonotype comes from an adult who received the AZD1222 COVID-19 vaccine. CDR3 in DNA: TGTGCCAGCAGCCACCCGGGACAGGGTAAGCGAAGTGGCTACACCTTC. Amino acid sequence: CASSHPGQGKRSGYTF.